What follows are 21 T cell receptor beta chains derived from one specimen sequenced in a study of molecular identifiers for immune sequencing clone quantification. TCRdb re-called the PCR reads with MiXCR, one entry per CDR3 protein. The sample includes about 67,000 distinct CDR3 sequences, around 17% of them seen just once. Sequenced input: naive CD8+ T cells from blood, with Jurkat cell RNA spiked in. Described subset: FACS-sorted CD8+CD4-CCR7+CD45RA+ naive T cells. The receptor set was obtained from a human donor in good health. Some libraries in this study had Jurkat cell RNA spiked in.

This chain links TRBV27 with TRBJ2-7; 8 bases are shared with TRBD2. The ends lost 3 bases at V and 5 bases at J; junction bases unmatched: 6. Germline-derived CDR1 and CDR2 are MNHEY and SMNVEV (reference sequence). This CDR3 has 14 residues. This chain's CDR3 is CASSLLAGVDEQYF. CDR3 coding DNA: TGTGCCAGCAGTTTGCTAGCGGGTGTGGACGAGCAGTACTTC.

A word on this clonotype: The junction departs from germline at one end; a sequencing error may be responsible. The chain is built from TRBV20-1 and TRBJ2-7; 7 bases are a match to TRBD2. Germline assignment: CDR1 DFQATT and CDR2 SNEGSKA (reference sequence). The CDR3 extends over 16 amino acids. The CDR3 DNA reads TGCAGCGCTAGAGGTGTGGCTGCGGGAGAGGGATACGAGCAGTACTTC. Translating gives CSARGVAAGEGYEQYF.

In its sample, this clonotype was seen many times. The J gene is TRBJ2-3, the V gene TRBV12-3 or TRBV12-4, with 7 bases fitting TRBD2. After removal of 6 bases from V and 2 bases from J, the junction contained 8 bases not matched to a gene. The CDR3 loop spans 15 amino acids. CDR3 sequence reads: CASSQEAGTTDTQYF. DNA for the CDR3: TGTGCCAGCAGCCAAGAAGCGGGAACCACAGATACGCAGTATTTT.

This clonotype has a count of ten or more. V is TRBV7-9 and J is TRBJ2-3, with TRBD2 matching 14 bases. V dropped 6 bases and J dropped 2; count of bases not matched to a gene: 7. CDR3 length equals 17 residues. Germline-derived CDR1 and CDR2 are SEHNR and FQNEAQ (reference sequence). CDR3 amino acids: CASRFPGLAGVTDTQYF. Here the CDR3 DNA reads TGTGCCAGCAGGTTTCCGGGACTAGCGGGGGTCACAGATACGCAGTATTTT.

This clonotype was detected ten times or more. The chain links TRBV12-3 or TRBV12-4 to TRBJ1-2, with unresolved D. The CDR3 is 14 amino acids. V was shortened by 2 bases and J by 7 bases, with 14 bases between the two germline ends. CDR3 nucleotide sequence: TGTGCCAGCAGTTTAAGTCCAGGTGGCCCTGGCTACACCTTC. Its protein is CASSLSPGGPGYTF.

This clonotype was seen many times. The chain links TRBV28 to TRBJ2-7, with D possibly being TRBD1 or TRBD2 (7 bases each). Germline V gene sequence: CDR1 MDHEN, CDR2 SYDVKM. CDR3 size: 15 residues. Trimming stripped 3 bases from V and 5 bases from J, with 17 bases between. For the CDR3, the DNA is TGTGCCAGCAGTTTGCCGGGGGAGGGGGCCCACGAGCAGTACTTC. Its protein product is CASSLPGEGAHEQYF.

Points on this clonotype: A read error may be the cause here, since a much bigger clone is one base away. The rearrangement links TRBV6-4 to TRBJ2-1; 9 bases agree with TRBD1. The germline gives CDR1 MRHNA, CDR2 SNTAGT. The CDR3 sequence is 13 residues long. The CDR3 region is CARDRGSYNERFF. The CDR3 DNA reads as TGTGCCAGGGACAGGGGCTCCTACAATGAGCGGTTCTTC.

With regard to this clonotype: A much larger clone lies a single base off, so this may be a read error. CDR3 DNA sequence: TGCAGTGCTAGGCCGTCAGTGAATCGAAACAATGAGCAGTTCTTC. Translation: CSARPSVNRNNEQFF. The V and J genes are TRBV20-1 and TRBJ2-1; D call uncertain. The CDR3 is 15 residues long. Trimming pared 3 bases from V and 5 bases from J, leaving 17 bases between. Per the germline V gene, CDR1 is DFQATT and CDR2 is SNEGSKA (reference sequence).

Of note for this clonotype: A read error may be the cause here, since a much bigger clone is one base away. V gene TRBV27 combines with J gene TRBJ2-7; D not resolved. CDR1 is MNHEY and CDR2 is SMNVEV in the germline V gene (reference sequence). This CDR3 is built from 14 residues. The CDR3 sequence: CACSLRAGSYEQYF. CDR3 in DNA: TGTGCCTGCAGTTTAAGGGCTGGGTCCTACGAGCAGTACTTC.

This clonotype has at least ten counts. The V and J genes are TRBV29-1 and TRBJ2-1, with D possibly TRBD2 on 6 matching bases. CDR1 and CDR2 from the germline V gene are SQVTM and ANQGSEA. V lost 3 bases, J lost 4 bases, and 13 bases lay in between. This CDR3 is 14 amino acids long. This CDR3 reads CSVERDGEYNEQFF. CDR3 coding DNA: TGCAGCGTTGAGCGGGATGGGGAATACAATGAGCAGTTCTTC.

This clonotype was picked up many times. This rearrangement joins TRBV6-6 to TRBJ1-3; possibly TRBD1 for D (5 bases). This CDR3 has 15 amino acids. V lost 9 bases and J lost 0, with 15 bases in between. Germline lookup yields CDR1 MNHNY and CDR2 SVGAGI (reference sequence). This chain's CDR3 is CASGDVQSSGNTIYF. The CDR3 DNA reads as TGTGCCAGTGGGGACGTACAAAGCTCTGGAAACACCATATATTTT.

Worth noting for this clonotype: A read error may explain this, as a much larger clone is one base away. The CDR3 end shows no conserved phenylalanine or tryptophan, and so a read error is likely. This rearrangement joins TRBV9 to TRBJ2-7; TRBD2 matches at 8 bases. The trim removed 4 bases at V and 3 bases at J, leaving 9 bases unmatched. Germline CDR1 SGDLS, CDR2 YYNGEE. The CDR3 runs 15 residues. The CDR3, as DNA: TGTGCCAGCAGCCGGGAGGGCGGGAGTATCTACGAGCAGTACTCC. Its translation is CASSREGGSIYEQYS.

This clonotype was counted many times. V usage is TRBV12-5 and J usage is TRBJ2-2; 12 nucleotides match TRBD2. Germline V CDR1 and CDR2: LGHNT, FRNRAP. CDR3 length equals 16 residues. The trim removed 1 base at V and 5 bases at J, leaving 2 bases unmatched. CDR3 DNA sequence: TGTGCTAGTGGTTTGGACACTAGCGGGGGGACCGGGGAGCTGTTTTTT. Translating gives CASGLDTSGGTGELFF.

The J gene is TRBJ1-1, the V gene TRBV28; D is possibly TRBD1 (5 bases). CDR1 is MDHEN and CDR2 is SYDVKM in the germline V gene. The CDR3 consists of 14 residues. Trimming took off 3 bases at V and 0 bases at J, with 8 bases between the two ends. CDR3 loop: CASSLTVMNTEAFF. The DNA for the CDR3 is TGTGCCAGCAGTTTGACAGTGATGAACACTGAAGCTTTCTTT. The full variable domain, in which reference TRBV28 and TRBJ1-1 provide the parts outside the CDR3, is DVKVTQSSRYLVKRTGEKVFLECVQDMDHENMFWYRQDPGLGLRLIYFSYDVKMKEKGDIPEGYSVSREKKERFSLILESASTNQTSMYLCASSLTVMNTEAFFGQGTRLTVV.

This clonotype came up many times. V usage is TRBV5-6 and J usage is TRBJ2-3; 7 bases are shared with TRBD1. V lost 3 bases and J lost 4; bases outside the gene matches: 8. The CDR3 extends over 15 amino acids. Germline V CDR1 and CDR2: SGHDT, YYEEEE. CDR3 nucleotides: TGTGCCAGCAGCTGGGACGTAGGGGGCGCAGATACGCAGTATTTT. Encoded protein: CASSWDVGGADTQYF.

This clonotype appeared many times. The chain carries TRBV7-9 and TRBJ1-5; 9 bases line up with TRBD1. The CDR3 length is 16 residues. In germline, CDR1 is SEHNR, CDR2 FQNEAQ (reference sequence). Trimming at V came to 5 bases and at J to 6 bases, leaving 11 bases not matched to a gene. The CDR3 is CASSGEDRGGGQPQHF. CDR3 sequence (DNA): TGTGCCAGCAGCGGAGAAGACAGGGGGGGGGGTCAGCCCCAGCATTTT.

This clonotype was detected only a few times. The chain carries TRBV12-3 or TRBV12-4 and TRBJ2-3; D unresolved. This CDR3 has 14 residues. Trimming removed 1 base at V and 3 bases at J, with 8 bases between. The CDR3 reads CASSLGRVTDTQYF. In nucleotides, the CDR3 is TGTGCCAGCAGTTTAGGAAGAGTTACAGATACGCAGTATTTT.

Remarks on this clonotype: A read error may be the cause here, since a much bigger clone is one base away. The chain has TRBV27 and TRBJ1-5, with TRBD1 identical over 8 bases. V dropped 6 bases and J dropped 9; count of bases not matched to a gene: 19. Germline loops: CDR1 MNHEY, CDR2 SMNVEV (reference sequence). This CDR3 spans 17 amino acids. This chain's CDR3 is CASSQNQITWTGWPQHF. DNA of the CDR3: TGTGCCAGCAGCCAAAATCAAATAACCTGGACAGGGTGGCCCCAGCATTTT.

In its sample, this clonotype was seen many times. V usage is TRBV7-9 and J usage is TRBJ2-7, with D possibly matching TRBD2 (6 bases). The CDR3 sequence is 15 residues long. The V end was cut by 5 bases, the J end by 1 base, with 15 bases between. The germline V gene encodes CDR1 SEHNR and CDR2 FQNEAQ (reference sequence). CDR3 sequence: CASSPRDFFSYEQYF. CDR3 sequence (DNA): TGTGCCAGCAGCCCACGGGACTTTTTTTCCTACGAGCAGTACTTC.

The rearrangement links TRBV9 to TRBJ1-2, with D tentatively TRBD1 (5 bases). The CDR3 is 14 amino acids. CDR1 SGDLS and CDR2 YYNGEE come from the germline V gene. With 0 bases removed from V and 3 bases from J, the gap between germline ends came to 9 bases. The CDR3 protein is CASSVGGEDYGYTF. The CDR3 DNA reads as TGTGCCAGCAGCGTAGGGGGGGAGGACTATGGCTACACCTTC.

Many counts were recorded for this clonotype. The rearrangement links TRBV4-3 to TRBJ1-1, with D perhaps TRBD1 (5 bases). Per germline, CDR1 LGHNA and CDR2 YSLEER. The V gene lost 0 bases and the J gene lost 0 bases, with 17 bases spanning the gap. This CDR3 region has 18 residues. The CDR3 loop reads CASSQEEVGVTMNTEAFF. CDR3 DNA: TGCGCCAGCAGCCAAGAAGAGGTAGGGGTAACGATGAACACTGAAGCTTTCTTT.